These T cell receptor beta chains were read from a single sample in a study of Ad26.COV2.S vaccination and SARS-CoV-2 variants. Clones were read by immunoSEQ multiplex PCR, and TCRdb kept only the in-frame ones, dropping some. The table lists around 370,000 clones, 70% to 90% of them singletons. Sample: peripheral blood, taken in a trial of Ad26.COV2.S vaccine versus placebo. The receptors derive from a person between 18 and 59 years old who received the Ad26.COV2.S COVID-19 vaccine or a placebo. CDR3s include the opening cysteine and the closing phenylalanine or tryptophan. A D gene is named only where the DNA matches it firmly. Rows give clone size only sometimes, using once, few, many, or a class for an expanded clone.

D gene	clone size	V gene	J gene	CDR3 protein	CDR3 DNA
NA	NA	TRBV6-6	TRBJ2-7	CASSYSEGFRGYEQYF	TGTGCCAGCAGTTACTCGGAGGGGTTTCGAGGCTACGAGCAGTACTTC
NA	NA	TRBV7-2	TRBJ2-1	CASSYERSGQQFF	TGTGCCAGCAGCTATGAAAGGAGTGGTCAGCAGTTCTTC
NA	NA	TRBV3-1/TRBV3-2	TRBJ2-7	CASSLGSYEQYF	TGTGCCAGCAGCCTTGGCAGCTACGAGCAGTACTTC
NA	NA	TRBV7-2	TRBJ2-5	CASSQEGFGTQYF	TGTGCCAGCAGCCAGGAGGGTTTTGGGACCCAGTACTTC
TRBD2	NA	TRBV29-1	TRBJ2-1	CSVELLAGAYNEQFF	TGCAGCGTTGAGTTACTTGCGGGAGCATACAATGAGCAGTTCTTC
NA	NA	TRBV30	TRBJ2-7	CAWSVPGVRYEQYF	TGTGCCTGGAGTGTACCTGGGGTCCGATACGAGCAGTACTTC
NA	NA	TRBV4-3	TRBJ2-7	CASSQGLSYSYEQYF	TGCGCCAGCAGCCAAGGTCTCTCCTACTCCTACGAGCAGTACTTC
NA	once	TRBV15	TRBJ2-7	CATSREAQGPLAYEQYF	TGTGCCACCAGCAGAGAGGCCCAGGGGCCTTTAGCCTACGAGCAGTACTTC
TRBD1	few	TRBV27	TRBJ1-6	CASSLSKQGKPYNSPLHF	TGTGCCAGCAGTTTATCGAAACAGGGGAAGCCCTATAATTCACCCCTCCACTTT
NA	NA	TRBV20-1	TRBJ1-1	CSASDPPDWGGEAFF	TGCAGTGCTAGTGACCCCCCTGACTGGGGCGGTGAAGCTTTCTTT
NA	NA	TRBV15	TRBJ2-3	CATSPDNKGADTQYF	TGTGCCACCAGCCCCGACAATAAAGGAGCAGATACGCAGTATTTT
NA	once	TRBV18	TRBJ1-1	CASSPPYEGSTEAFF	TGTGCCAGCTCACCACCTTATGAGGGGAGCACTGAAGCTTTCTTT
NA	once	TRBV19	TRBJ1-1	CASSATQLLNTEAFF	TGTGCCAGTAGTGCAACACAGCTACTGAACACTGAAGCTTTCTTT
TRBD1	NA	TRBV6-5	TRBJ2-5	CASSQNRGIQETQYF	TGTGCCAGCAGCCAGAACAGGGGGATTCAAGAGACCCAGTACTTC
TRBD2	NA	TRBV19	TRBJ2-3	CASSIDSSGGPDTQYF	TGTGCCAGTAGTATAGATTCCAGCGGGGGGCCCGATACGCAGTATTTT
TRBD2	NA	TRBV9	TRBJ2-3	CASSVGGSGATDTQYF	TGTGCCAGCAGCGTAGGGGGTAGCGGGGCAACAGATACGCAGTATTTT
NA	NA	TRBV4-1	TRBJ2-2	CASSQETSSYGELFF	TGCGCCAGCAGCCAAGAAACGTCCAGCTACGGGGAGCTGTTTTTT
TRBD1	NA	TRBV6-5	TRBJ1-5	CASRVTGVGNQPQHF	TGTGCCAGCAGGGTGACAGGGGTTGGCAATCAGCCCCAGCATTTT
TRBD2	few	TRBV6-2/TRBV6-3	TRBJ2-1	CASSYLVGGAYNEQFF	TGTGCCAGCAGTTACTTGGTGGGGGGGGCCTACAATGAGCAGTTCTTC
NA	NA	TRBV6-5	TRBJ2-1	CASSSPLNQYNEQFF	TGTGCCAGCAGTTCTCCTCTTAACCAATACAATGAGCAGTTCTTC
NA	NA	TRBV6-5	TRBJ1-2	CASSYSRVNYGYTF	TGTGCCAGCAGTTACTCACGGGTTAACTATGGCTACACCTTC
NA	many	TRBV27	TRBJ1-3	CASKPGSSGNTIYF	TGTGCCAGCAAACCCGGGAGCTCTGGAAACACCATATATTTT
NA	NA	TRBV21-1	TRBJ2-7	CASSKVASSGGMEEQYF	TGTGCCAGCAGCAAAGTCGCGTCTAGCGGGGGTATGGAAGAGCAGTACTTC
NA	NA	TRBV19	TRBJ2-7	CASSIWGLGEQYF	TGTGCCAGTAGTATTTGGGGTCTTGGCGAGCAGTACTTC
TRBD1	NA	TRBV4-3	TRBJ1-5	CASSQDVLQGGQPQHF	TGCGCCAGCAGCCAAGATGTTTTACAGGGGGGACAGCCCCAGCATTTT
NA	NA	TRBV3-1/TRBV3-2	TRBJ1-1	CASSQEGQNTEAFF	TGTGCCAGCAGCCAAGAAGGACAGAACACTGAAGCTTTCTTT
NA	NA	TRBV19	TRBJ2-2	CASRLNTGELFF	TGTGCCAGCCGCCTGAACACCGGGGAGCTGTTTTTT
TRBD1	NA	TRBV29-1	TRBJ2-3	CSVDGQGTDTQYF	TGCAGCGTTGATGGACAGGGTACAGATACGCAGTATTTT
NA	NA	TRBV12-3/TRBV12-4	TRBJ2-3	CASSLPGTDTQYF	TGTGCCAGCAGTTTACCCGGCACAGATACGCAGTATTTT
TRBD2	NA	TRBV11-2	TRBJ2-3	CASSLDGGVTDTQYF	TGTGCCAGCAGCTTAGATGGGGGGGTGACAGATACGCAGTATTTT
NA	NA	TRBV19	TRBJ2-7	CASSIKTFYEQYF	TGTGCCAGTAGTATAAAGACTTTCTACGAGCAGTACTTC
TRBD1	few	TRBV24-1	TRBJ1-1	CAAQQGPGTEAFF	TGTGCCGCCCAACAGGGGCCGGGGACTGAAGCTTTCTTT
TRBD1	NA	TRBV18	TRBJ1-2	CASSQTGDYGYTF	TGTGCCAGCTCACAGACAGGGGACTATGGCTACACCTTC
NA	NA	TRBV9	TRBJ1-3	CASSPQIGSSGNTIYF	TGTGCCAGCAGCCCCCAAATAGGGAGCTCTGGAAACACCATATATTTT
NA	NA	TRBV5-6	TRBJ1-5	CASSLGFLGAQQQPQHF	TGTGCCAGCAGCTTGGGGTTTTTGGGGGCTCAGCAACAGCCCCAGCATTTT
TRBD2	NA	TRBV2	TRBJ2-5	CASSIAGTSEETQYF	TGTGCCAGCAGCATAGCCGGGACTAGCGAAGAGACCCAGTACTTC
TRBD2	NA	TRBV27	TRBJ2-7	CASSSRTSFSYEQYF	TGTGCCAGCAGTTCACGGACTAGCTTCTCCTACGAGCAGTACTTC
NA	NA	TRBV4-3	TRBJ1-6	CASSQDPLSSYNSPLHF	TGCGCCAGCAGCCAAGATCCGTTGAGCTCCTATAATTCACCCCTCCACTTT
NA	NA	TRBV4-1	TRBJ2-1	CASSQEPGSDEQFF	TGCGCCAGCAGCCAAGAGCCGGGTTCCGATGAGCAGTTCTTC
TRBD1	NA	TRBV7-2	TRBJ2-7	CASSNYIRDRGNYEQYF	TGTGCCAGCAGCAACTACATCCGGGACAGGGGGAACTACGAGCAGTACTTC
NA	NA	TRBV5-1	TRBJ2-7	CASSAGGTDYEQYF	TGCGCCAGCAGCGCTGGAGGGACAGACTACGAGCAGTACTTC
TRBD1	NA	TRBV27	TRBJ1-1	CASSFGQGATEAFF	TGTGCCAGCAGTTTCGGACAGGGGGCGACTGAAGCTTTCTTT
NA	NA	TRBV4-1	TRBJ2-7	CASSQSFGTGYEQYF	TGCGCCAGCAGCCAATCCTTTGGGACGGGCTACGAGCAGTACTTC
NA	NA	TRBV7-8	TRBJ2-1	CASSRERPSYNEQFF	TGTGCCAGCAGCCGAGAACGACCTTCATACAATGAGCAGTTCTTC
NA	NA	TRBV6-1	TRBJ2-1	CASSESTSSSYNEQFF	TGTGCCAGCAGTGAAAGTACTTCGAGCTCCTACAATGAGCAGTTCTTC